The sample holds many counts of the clone carrying this T cell receptor (beta chain). Its specificity is unknown. These data come from a study of neurological immune-mediated disorders. TCRdb used MiXCR to reprocess the 5' RACE reads, holding one entry per CDR3 protein. The sample includes about 62,000 distinct CDR3 sequences, 3% to 4% seen only once; the top ten take around 2.1%. Study-wide findings and caveats: The multiple sclerosis repertoire cluster showed no association with any clinical or MRI feature. The authors stated that larger cohorts are needed.

This CDR3 has 16 amino acids. The germline gives CDR1 SGHAT, CDR2 FQNNGV. Between the trimmed V and J ends, which lost 5 bases and 0 bases, there was a span of 13 bases. The TCR was taken from a woman between 45 and 60 years old with multiple sclerosis. The chain combines TRBV11-2 with TRBJ2-2, with TRBD2 as a possible D gene (5 bases). Input material: PBMCs. The CDR3 coding sequence is TGTGCCAGCAGCGTCTCTAGCCTCGCGAACACCGGGGAGCTGTTTTTT. It translates to CASSVSSLANTGELFF.